The 32 T cell receptor beta chains given below trace back to one sample, sequenced in a study of blood T cell repertoires in COVID-19. Profiled with immunoSEQ multiplex PCR; TCRdb holds only in-frame clones, not every one. This repertoire shows about 170,000 clones, over 65% found once; its top ten account for approximately 4%. The specimen sequenced was PBMCs or T cells enriched from blood (not recorded which). The receptors stem from a woman in her forties or fifties who had recovered from COVID-19.

This clone was picked up one time. The rearrangement uses TRBV19 and TRBJ2-1; 7 bases line up with TRBD2. CDR3 size: 16 residues. The V segment lost 3 bases and the J segment 2 bases; nucleotides outside the gene matches: 7. Germline V CDR1 and CDR2: LNHDA, SQIVND (reference sequence). The CDR3 reads CASSMRGTGAYNEQFF. For the CDR3, the DNA is TGTGCCAGTAGTATGCGGGGGACGGGTGCCTACAATGAGCAGTTCTTC.

This chain links TRBV2 with TRBJ1-2; D may be TRBD1 (6 bases). This CDR3 has 13 amino acids. V lost 7 bases and J 7 bases, leaving 16 bases between the germline ends. The germline CDR1 and CDR2 sequences are SNHLY and FYNNEI. CDR3 protein: CASTPGQTGGYTF. CDR3 nucleotides: TGTGCCAGCACTCCGGGACAAACGGGTGGCTACACCTTC.

The chain combines TRBV28 with TRBJ2-1; TRBD1 might be the D (5 bases). CDR3 length: 15 residues. Trimming removed 3 bases from V and 1 base from J, with 10 bases in between. The germline CDR1 and CDR2 sequences are MDHEN and SYDVKM. CDR3 coding DNA: TGTGCCAGCAGTTTTGACAGTCGATCCTACAATGAGCAGTTCTTC. Its translation is CASSFDSRSYNEQFF. The full variable domain, with the rest looked up from reference TRBV28 and TRBJ2-1, is DVKVTQSSRYLVKRTGEKVFLECVQDMDHENMFWYRQDPGLGLRLIYFSYDVKMKEKGDIPEGYSVSREKKERFSLILESASTNQTSMYLCASSFDSRSYNEQFFGPGTRLTVL.

This clone occurred many times. V usage is TRBV6-2 or TRBV6-3 and J usage is TRBJ1-2; TRBD1 is a possible D gene (6 bases). From germline, CDR1 is MNHEY and CDR2 SVGEGT. CDR3 length: 14 residues. V shed 2 bases and J shed 6 bases, with 13 bases lying between them. CDR3 DNA: TGTGCCAGCAGTTACCTGGCCCAGGGGAATGGCTACACCTTC. Translation: CASSYLAQGNGYTF.

This clone was seen a single time. The rearrangement uses TRBV10-2 and TRBJ1-5; 11 bases map to TRBD1. J was trimmed by 7 bases and V by 2 bases; bases with no gene match: 4. The CDR3 loop spans 15 amino acids. Germline loops: CDR1 WSHSY, CDR2 SAAADI. The CDR3 DNA reads TGCGCCAGCAGTGAGAGGACAGGGGGCTTACAGCCCCAGCATTTT. It translates to CASSERTGGLQPQHF.

The V call is TRBV6-5, the J call TRBJ1-2; 8 positions agree with TRBD1. The J segment lost 7 bases and the V segment lost 7 bases, leaving 8 bases of the junction unmatched. Germline V CDR1 and CDR2: MNHEY, SVGAGI. The CDR3 extends over 13 amino acids. The CDR3 DNA follows: TGTGCCAGCACCACAGGGACAGGACGTGGCTACACCTTC. Protein sequence: CASTTGTGRGYTF.

J is TRBJ1-1 and V is TRBV18; D remains ambiguous. Germline CDR1 is KGHSH and CDR2 is LQKENI. Deletions cut 1 base from V and 1 base from J, with 10 bases between. This CDR3 is 15 amino acids long. The CDR3 sequence: CASSPLTEPNTEAFF. The CDR3 region has the DNA TGTGCCAGCTCACCACTAACAGAACCGAACACTGAAGCTTTCTTT.

The V gene is TRBV27, the J gene TRBJ1-2; TRBD1 is a possible D gene (5 bases). The germline V gene has CDR1 MNHEY and CDR2 SMNVEV (reference sequence). V was shortened by 6 bases and J by 4 bases, with 12 bases between the two germline ends. The CDR3 length is 13 residues. CDR3 sequence reads: CASSPGQSYGYTF. CDR3 sequence (DNA): TGTGCCAGCAGCCCTGGACAAAGCTATGGCTACACCTTC.

The chain employs TRBV7-8 and TRBJ2-3, with TRBD2 matching over 7 bases. CDR1 SGHVS and CDR2 FQNEAQ come from the germline V gene. V was pared by 5 bases and J by 5 bases, with 7 bases of the junction left unmatched. This CDR3 comprises 14 residues. CDR3: CASSPGPGGDTQYF. The CDR3, as DNA: TGTGCCAGCAGCCCGGGACCGGGAGGAGATACGCAGTATTTT.

This CDR3 reads CASSPRGGGATEAFF. The DNA of the CDR3 is TGTGCCAGCAGCCCACGAGGTGGGGGGGCCACTGAAGCTTTCTTT. This chain joins TRBV7-2 and TRBJ1-1; maybe TRBD1 (6 bases). V lost 5 bases and J 4 bases, leaving 17 bases between the germline ends. The CDR3 covers 15 residues. Per germline, CDR1 SGHTA and CDR2 FQGNSA.

This clone was seen once. The chain is built from TRBV11-3 and TRBJ1-3; a weak D match, TRBD1 (5 bases). The germline V and J ends were trimmed by 5 bases and 4 bases, with 15 bases remaining between them. This CDR3 region has 15 residues. CDR1 is SGHNT, CDR2 YENEEA, per germline. The CDR3 loop is CASSPASDRGNTIYF. CDR3 coding DNA: TGTGCCAGCAGCCCCGCCTCAGACAGAGGAAACACCATATATTTT.

The V and J genes are TRBV19 and TRBJ2-5, with 10 positions matching TRBD2. The trim removed 3 bases at V and 7 bases at J, leaving 17 bases unmatched. Germline V gives CDR1 LNHDA, CDR2 SQIVND (reference sequence). This CDR3 is built from 18 residues. CDR3 DNA: TGTGCCAGTAGTATCGGTCTAATGATTAGCGGGAGGTCGGTGACCCAGTACTTC. This gives the protein CASSIGLMISGRSVTQYF.

The chain uses TRBV28 and TRBJ1-1, with a tentative D call TRBD1 (6 bases). The CDR3 length is 14 residues. CDR1 and CDR2 (germline): MDHEN, SYDVKM. The ends were cut back, 3 bases at V and 1 base at J, with 9 bases in the middle. The CDR3 loop is CASSLGAPNTEAFF. The CDR3 DNA reads as TGTGCCAGCAGTTTGGGGGCCCCGAACACTGAAGCTTTCTTT.

The chain employs TRBV19 and TRBJ1-3; 9 bases line up with TRBD1. CDR3 length equals 16 residues. From germline, CDR1 is LNHDA and CDR2 SQIVND (reference sequence). The J segment lost 8 bases and the V segment lost 7 bases, leaving 15 bases of the junction unmatched. The CDR3 reads CASTTWDRVNGDTIYF. For the CDR3, the DNA is TGTGCCAGTACCACCTGGGACAGGGTAAATGGGGACACCATATATTTT. Complete variable domain (other parts from reference TRBV19 and TRBJ1-3): DGGITQSPKYLFRKEGQNVTLSCEQNLNHDAMYWYRQDPGQGLRLIYYSQIVNDFQKGDIAEGYSVSREKKESFPLTVTSAQKNPTAFYLCASTTWDRVNGDTIYFGEGSWLTVV.

This chain connects TRBV29-1 to TRBJ2-1; D is possibly TRBD2 (5 bases). The CDR3 extends over 15 amino acids. V was pared by 6 bases and J by 0 bases, with 15 bases between. Germline V gives CDR1 SQVTM, CDR2 ANQGSEA. The CDR3 sequence: CSVVERKRSYNEQFF. Written as DNA, the CDR3 is TGCAGCGTAGTTGAGCGGAAACGCTCCTACAATGAGCAGTTCTTC.

J is TRBJ1-4 and V is TRBV7-2; D gene ambiguous. Trimming shortened V by 4 bases and J by 3 bases, and 6 bases separated the two germline ends. The CDR3 runs to 13 residues. The V gene's germline CDR1 is SGHTA and CDR2 FQGNSA. The CDR3 loop is CASSSRANEKLFF. The CDR3, as DNA: TGTGCCAGCAGCTCCCGGGCTAATGAAAAACTGTTTTTT.

J is TRBJ2-2 and V is TRBV19; 12 bases align to TRBD1. This CDR3 spans 16 amino acids. CDR1 LNHDA and CDR2 SQIVND come from the germline V gene (reference sequence). V lost 6 bases and J lost 9; bases outside the gene matches: 11. The CDR3 sequence is CASSTRRDRGLRELFF. CDR3 bases: TGTGCCAGTAGCACTCGACGGGACAGGGGGCTTCGGGAGCTGTTTTTT.

V and J are TRBV10-3 and TRBJ1-6; D uncertain. The CDR3 is 14 amino acids. V gave up 3 bases and J gave up 7 bases, with 10 bases separating them. Germline V gene lookup returns CDR1 ENHRY and CDR2 SYGVKD. The DNA for the CDR3 is TGTGCCATCAGTGAACAGTCGGGGAATTCACCCCTCCACTTT. This gives the protein CAISEQSGNSPLHF.

The chain employs TRBV28 and TRBJ1-5; possible D gene TRBD1, 6 bases. Trimming removed 6 bases at V and 2 bases at J, with 14 bases between. Germline CDR1 is MDHEN and CDR2 is SYDVKM. CDR3 length equals 15 residues. CDR3 region: CASSRDTGGNQPQHF. The DNA for the CDR3 is TGTGCCAGCAGCCGGGACACGGGTGGCAATCAGCCCCAGCATTTT.

The chain uses TRBV5-1 and TRBJ1-1; 7 bases line up with TRBD1. The V gene's germline CDR1 is SGHRS and CDR2 YFSETQ. The CDR3 has 15 residues. Unmatched junction bases numbered 5, after V lost 0 bases and J lost 3 bases. Here the CDR3 DNA reads TGCGCCAGCAGCTTGGTCCCAGGGGGAGACACTGAAGCTTTCTTT. This sequence encodes CASSLVPGGDTEAFF.

In regard to this clone: Additional DNA sequences in this sample encode the identical CDR3. This chain connects TRBV7-2 to TRBJ2-2, with TRBD1 as a possible D gene (6 bases). The CDR3 has 15 amino acids. Trimming removed 1 base from V and 4 bases from J, with 10 bases in between. Germline CDR1 SGHTA, CDR2 FQGNSA. Here the CDR3 reads CASSLGGPGTGELFF. The DNA of the CDR3 is TGTGCCAGCAGCTTAGGGGGGCCTGGCACCGGGGAGCTGTTTTTT.

CDR3 amino acids: CASSLGAGEYGYTF. In DNA, the CDR3 is TGTGCCAGCAGTTTAGGGGCAGGGGAATATGGCTACACCTTC. The J gene is TRBJ1-2, the V gene TRBV27, with a possible D match to TRBD1 (6 bases). This CDR3 contains 14 residues. Germline V CDR1 and CDR2: MNHEY, SMNVEV (reference sequence). Trimming took 2 bases from V and 5 from J, leaving 12 bases between them.

V usage is TRBV7-3 and J usage is TRBJ1-1; tentatively, D is TRBD1 (5 bases). V was clipped by 5 bases and J by 1 base, with 8 bases between them. Germline CDR1 is SGHTA and CDR2 is FQGTGA. This CDR3 spans 13 amino acids. CDR3 DNA sequence: TGTGCCAGCAGCATCGACAGGAACACTGAAGCTTTCTTT. Translating it yields CASSIDRNTEAFF.

This sequence joins TRBV4-1 and TRBJ2-1, with 10 bases matching TRBD2. This CDR3 has 17 amino acids. Trimming removed 4 bases from V and 6 bases from J; junction bases left unmatched: 12. Germline V gene data show CDR1 as MGHRA and CDR2 as YSYEKL. The CDR3 DNA follows: TGCGCCAGCAGCCTTTTCACCGGGACTAGCGCTCTCAATGAGCAGTTCTTC. Translating it yields CASSLFTGTSALNEQFF.

The rearrangement joins TRBV19 to TRBJ1-1; no clear D gene. The CDR3 sequence is 15 residues long. CDR1 and CDR2 (germline): LNHDA, SQIVND (reference sequence). With 3 bases removed from V and 4 bases from J, the gap between germline ends came to 15 bases. The CDR3 DNA reads TGTGCCAGTAGTATCCCTCGGGAACTGGGCACTGAAGCTTTCTTT. It codes for CASSIPRELGTEAFF.

This chain joins TRBV5-6 and TRBJ1-5, with a tentative D call TRBD1 (5 bases). The CDR3 totals 15 residues. V was trimmed by 1 base and J by 1 base, leaving 9 bases between them. CDR1 SGHDT and CDR2 YYEEEE come from the germline V gene. This CDR3 is CASSLQGWSNQPQHF. CDR3 DNA sequence: TGTGCCAGCAGCTTGCAGGGATGGAGCAATCAGCCCCAGCATTTT.

CDR3 sequence (DNA): TGTGCCAGCAGACCCCTCCATGGGGGCGGCACTGAAGCTTTCTTT. This translates into CASRPLHGGGTEAFF. The chain carries TRBV28 and TRBJ1-1; possible D gene TRBD1, 6 bases. Trimming cost V 6 bases and J 4 bases, with 18 bases left between them. This CDR3 region has 15 residues. Germline CDR1 MDHEN, CDR2 SYDVKM.

The genes are TRBV6-6 and TRBJ2-2, with 9 bases lining up with TRBD1. Losses at the gene ends were 2 bases for V and 9 bases for J; bases not matched to a gene: 4. The CDR3 covers 14 residues. Germline V gene lookup returns CDR1 MNHNY and CDR2 SVGAGI (reference sequence). CDR3 sequence reads: CASSYGDRGWELFF. In DNA, the CDR3 is TGTGCCAGCAGTTACGGAGACAGGGGGTGGGAGCTGTTTTTT.

CDR3 bases: TGTGCTAGTGGTTTGGTAGCGCTAGCGGGAGGGTACACCGGGGAGCTGTTTTTT. The encoded protein is CASGLVALAGGYTGELFF. This rearrangement joins TRBV12-5 to TRBJ2-2, with 12 bases identical to TRBD2. The J segment lost 3 bases and the V segment lost 0 bases, leaving 5 bases of the junction unmatched. The V gene's germline CDR1 is LGHNT and CDR2 FRNRAP. The CDR3 consists of 18 residues.

This clone appeared a few times. V usage is TRBV30 and J usage is TRBJ1-1, with D uncertain. Germline CDR1 GTSNPN, CDR2 SVGIG (reference sequence). The ends were cut back, 5 bases at V and 7 bases at J, with 14 bases in the middle. The CDR3 sequence is 12 residues long. The DNA for the CDR3 is TGTGCCTGGGCTCCCCGCCTAGTTGAAGCTTTCTTT. Its translation: CAWAPRLVEAFF.

The chain joins TRBV7-2 to TRBJ2-7, with 7 nucleotides matching TRBD1. The germline CDR1 and CDR2 sequences are SGHTA and FQGNSA. V was pared by 2 bases and J by 6 bases, with 7 bases of the junction left unmatched. CDR3 length equals 14 residues. The CDR3 loop reads CASSLPGAGGEQYV. The CDR3 DNA reads as TGTGCCAGCAGCTTACCCGGGGCAGGGGGCGAGCAGTACGTC.

In regard to this clone: The same CDR3 can be traced to other DNA sequences in this sample. J is TRBJ2-5 and V is TRBV18; the match to TRBD1 covers 7 bases. Per germline, CDR1 KGHSH and CDR2 LQKENI. The CDR3 contains 14 residues. With V trimmed by 3 bases and J by 0 bases, 1 base remained unmatched. The CDR3 spells CASSPGTDQETQYF. CDR3 DNA: TGTGCCAGCTCACCGGGGACAGACCAAGAGACCCAGTACTTC.